These 18 T cell receptor beta chains were sequenced from one sample in a study of beta chain features in type 1 diabetes. Notes on the study in general: The study found moderately but significantly shorter TCRB CDR3s in all four CD4+ subsets of Type 1 diabetes patients.

No antigens are known for them. Reverse transcription of all isolated RNA meant that expressed TCRB transcripts were sequenced. Data came from immunoSEQ multiplex PCR; TCRdb stores just in-frame clones and leaves some out. The data show 500,000 to 650,000 clones, under 15% seen once. Specimen: naive CD4+ T cells from blood. The receptors shown here come from a man aged 25-40 years with type 1 diabetes.

The chain carries TRBV27 and TRBJ2-2; TRBD1 matches at 9 bases. V shed 6 bases, J shed 4 bases, and the junction held 9 bases outside the gene matches. This CDR3 contains 16 residues. Germline V gene sequence: CDR1 MNHEY, CDR2 SMNVEV (reference sequence). CDR3 amino acids: CASRRYRGQSTGELFF. CDR3 in DNA: TGTGCCAGCAGGAGATACAGGGGGCAAAGCACCGGGGAGCTGTTTTTT.

This CDR3 reads CASSLTVGSTETQYF. In DNA form, the CDR3 reads TGTGCCAGCAGCTTAACGGTGGGGAGCACAGAGACCCAGTACTTC. V gene TRBV7-3 combines with J gene TRBJ2-5; TRBD2 might be the D (5 bases). The length of the CDR3 is 15 residues. Germline V gives CDR1 SGHTA, CDR2 FQGTGA. Trimming left V 0 bases short and J 4 bases short, with 12 bases between.

The chain is built from TRBV30 and TRBJ1-6, with D possibly matching TRBD1 (6 bases). The CDR3 has 13 residues. Per germline, CDR1 GTSNPN and CDR2 SVGIG (reference sequence). Trimming cost V 0 bases and J 7 bases, with 7 bases left between them. CDR3 nucleotides: TGTGCCTGGAGTGTAGGGACAAATTCACCCCTCCACTTT. Amino acids: CAWSVGTNSPLHF.

The rearrangement joins TRBV6-6 to TRBJ1-3; D possibly corresponds to TRBD1 (5 bases). V lost 4 bases and J lost 4, with 17 bases in between. The length of the CDR3 is 16 residues. Germline CDR1 and CDR2: MNHNY and SVGAGI (reference sequence). As DNA, the CDR3 is TGTGCCAGCAGTTTGACTCAGGGTTCCGCCGGAAACACCATATATTTT. As protein: CASSLTQGSAGNTIYF.

Here the CDR3 reads CASSPQGGGGYGYTF. The CDR3, as DNA: TGTGCCAGCTCACCCCAGGGGGGTGGTGGCTATGGCTACACCTTC. The chain recombines TRBV18 with TRBJ1-2; TRBD1 matches at 7 bases. This CDR3 has 15 amino acids. V trimming: 3 bases; J trimming: 4 bases; junction bases outside the gene matches: 8. CDR1 is KGHSH and CDR2 is LQKENI in the germline V gene.

The chain recombines TRBV15 with TRBJ2-1, with TRBD2 identical over 8 bases. In germline, CDR1 is LNHNV, CDR2 YYDKDF (reference sequence). Losses at the gene ends were 0 bases for V and 8 bases for J; bases not matched to a gene: 9. This CDR3 is 16 amino acids long. The CDR3 protein is CATSRDQAGGGDEQFF. The CDR3 coding sequence is TGTGCCACCAGCAGAGATCAGGCGGGGGGCGGGGATGAGCAGTTCTTC.

The V call is TRBV30, the J call TRBJ2-1; perhaps D is TRBD1 or TRBD2 (6 bases each). The V and J ends lost 1 base and 3 bases respectively, with 10 bases between them. Germline V CDR1 and CDR2: GTSNPN, SVGIG (reference sequence). The CDR3 covers 14 residues. For the CDR3, the DNA is TGTGCCTGGAGTGGTGGGGGGCACTACAATGAGCAGTTCTTC. Amino acids: CAWSGGGHYNEQFF.

V gene TRBV5-1 combines with J gene TRBJ1-4; D gene ambiguous. In germline, CDR1 is SGHRS, CDR2 YFSETQ. V lost 2 bases to trimming and J lost 0 bases, with 8 bases between them. This CDR3 is 15 amino acids long. The CDR3 loop reads CASSLSVATNEKLFF. The CDR3 DNA follows: TGCGCCAGCAGCTTATCGGTTGCAACTAATGAAAAACTGTTTTTT.

J is TRBJ2-5 and V is TRBV10-3, with 10 bases identical to TRBD2. The germline V gene has CDR1 ENHRY and CDR2 SYGVKD. The CDR3 covers 17 residues. V was pared by 4 bases and J by 2 bases, with 10 bases of the junction left unmatched. CDR3 bases: TGTGCCATCAGTGCTTCTAGCGGGGGAAATACGCAAGAGACCCAGTACTTC. Amino acid sequence: CAISASSGGNTQETQYF.

This clone was seen a few times. The chain combines TRBV15 with TRBJ1-2; maybe TRBD1 (6 bases). The CDR3 sequence is 16 residues long. Germline lookup yields CDR1 LNHNV and CDR2 YYDKDF (reference sequence). V dropped 1 base and J dropped 0 bases, with 12 bases sitting between them. Written as DNA, the CDR3 is TGTGCCACCAGCAGAGGTTTGGGGGCAGCTAACTATGGCTACACCTTC. This sequence encodes CATSRGLGAANYGYTF.

This clone occurred once. The chain is built from TRBV28 and TRBJ1-2; D is perhaps TRBD1 (6 bases). This CDR3 is built from 12 residues. Germline CDR1 and CDR2: MDHEN and SYDVKM. The V end was cut by 5 bases, the J end by 10 bases, with 14 bases between. This CDR3 reads CASSPRQEPYTF. Written as DNA, the CDR3 is TGTGCCAGCAGTCCCCGACAGGAGCCCTACACCTTC.

J is TRBJ1-5 and V is TRBV7-2; a weak D match, TRBD1 (6 bases). This CDR3 region has 13 residues. Trimming pared 4 bases from V and 7 bases from J, leaving 11 bases between. The germline V gene encodes CDR1 SGHTA and CDR2 FQGNSA. The CDR3 protein is CASSSRGPQPQHF. CDR3 sequence (DNA): TGTGCCAGCAGCTCCCGGGGGCCCCAGCCCCAGCATTTT.

The genes are TRBV30 and TRBJ2-5, with 11 bases lining up with TRBD2. The germline V gene encodes CDR1 GTSNPN and CDR2 SVGIG (reference sequence). Trimming removed 5 bases from V and 5 bases from J; junction bases left unmatched: 7. This CDR3 comprises 14 residues. The CDR3 sequence is CAWGETSGAETQYF. In DNA, the CDR3 is TGTGCCTGGGGAGAGACTAGCGGGGCTGAGACCCAGTACTTC. The entire variable domain, with the rest obtained from reference TRBV30 and TRBJ2-5, is as follows: SQTIHQWPATLVQPVGSPLSLECTVEGTSNPNLYWYRQAAGRGLQLLFYSVGIGQISSEVPQNLSASRPQDRQFILSSKKLLLSDSGFYLCAWGETSGAETQYFGPGTRLLVL.

This clone was picked up a small number of times. The chain couples TRBV11-2 to TRBJ2-2; D is ambiguous. V was clipped by 3 bases and J by 7 bases, with 6 bases between them. This CDR3 region has 12 residues. Germline values: CDR1 SGHAT, CDR2 FQNNGV. The CDR3 bases are TGTGCCAGCAGCTTGATTAGCGGGGAGCTGTTTTTT. Protein product: CASSLISGELFF.

The sample holds a few counts of this clone. The chain links TRBV9 to TRBJ1-2; D is uncertain. The CDR3 loop spans 11 amino acids. Germline values: CDR1 SGDLS, CDR2 YYNGEE. Trimming removed 7 bases at V and 7 bases at J, with 11 bases between. The CDR3 DNA sequence: TGTGCCAGCGGGGTAGGGCCTGGCTACACCTTC. Translation gives CASGVGPGYTF.

V and J are TRBV7-2 and TRBJ1-3; D is possibly TRBD1 (6 bases). The CDR3 sequence is 16 residues long. The V and J ends lost 0 bases and 4 bases respectively, with 13 bases between them. Germline loops: CDR1 SGHTA, CDR2 FQGNSA. The CDR3 sequence: CASSLAPWGQGNTIYF. The CDR3 DNA sequence: TGTGCCAGCAGCTTAGCGCCTTGGGGGCAGGGAAACACCATATATTTT.

The V call is TRBV7-2, the J call TRBJ2-5, with 11 bases identical to TRBD2. The germline gives CDR1 SGHTA, CDR2 FQGNSA. J gave up 0 bases and V 5 bases, and 5 bases lay outside the gene matches. The CDR3 totals 16 residues. This CDR3 is CASSRGLAGYQETQYF. The CDR3 bases are TGTGCCAGCAGCCGTGGACTAGCGGGCTACCAAGAGACCCAGTACTTC.

The rearrangement uses TRBV7-2 and TRBJ1-1, with 7 positions matching TRBD1. V shed 4 bases and J 1 base; nucleotides not matched to a gene: 3. This CDR3 has 14 residues. Germline values: CDR1 SGHTA, CDR2 FQGNSA. The CDR3: CASSSPGGNTEAFF. CDR3 bases: TGTGCCAGCAGCTCGCCAGGGGGGAACACTGAAGCTTTCTTT.